One and the same sample provided the 26 T cell receptor beta chains below, sequenced in a study of OX40 agonist ivuxolimab in advanced cancers. Profiling relied on immunoSEQ multiplex PCR, and the TCRdb table lists in-frame clones only, not all of them. The table has about 80,000 clones, around 87% seen once. Material: CD4+ or CD8+ T cells sorted from blood, obtained in a trial of the OX40 agonist ivuxolimab. The receptors stem from an adult with an advanced solid tumor such as melanoma, head and neck, liver or kidney cancer.

This rearrangement joins TRBV20-1 to TRBJ2-3, with unresolved D. Trimming left V 6 bases short and J 6 bases short, with 10 bases between. In germline, CDR1 is DFQATT, CDR2 SNEGSKA (reference sequence). The CDR3 consists of 11 residues. The CDR3 spells CSAPWWDTQYF. For the CDR3, the DNA is TGCAGTGCGCCATGGTGGGATACGCAGTATTTT.

The J gene is TRBJ2-7, the V gene TRBV9; the D gene is possibly TRBD1 (5 bases). Germline-derived CDR1 and CDR2 are SGDLS and YYNGEE. This CDR3 comprises 13 residues. The V end lost 1 base, the J end lost 0 bases, and 5 bases lay between the germline ends. The CDR3 region has the DNA TGTGCCAGCAGCGTACAGGGCTCCTACGAGCAGTACTTC. As protein: CASSVQGSYEQYF.

The genes are TRBV5-1 and TRBJ2-7; 9 nucleotides line up with TRBD2. CDR1 and CDR2 (germline): SGHRS, YFSETQ. The J segment lost 5 bases and the V segment lost 4 bases, leaving 13 bases of the junction unmatched. This CDR3 comprises 16 residues. The CDR3 loop reads CASSPLGLAMGHEQYF. CDR3 nucleotide sequence: TGCGCCAGCAGCCCCTTGGGACTAGCTATGGGCCACGAGCAGTACTTC.

The J gene is TRBJ2-7, the V gene TRBV6-5; 9 bases align to TRBD1. Germline values: CDR1 MNHEY, CDR2 SVGAGI. V lost 1 base and J lost 5; bases outside the gene matches: 9. The CDR3 has 16 residues. CDR3 loop: CASSYLPTTGGNEQYF. The CDR3 DNA sequence: TGTGCCAGCAGTTACTTACCTACGACAGGGGGAAACGAGCAGTACTTC.

The rearrangement uses TRBV29-1 and TRBJ2-1; 11 bases align to TRBD1. Germline V lookup: CDR1 SQVTM, CDR2 ANQGSEA. The CDR3 is 12 amino acids. J lost 8 bases, V lost 6 bases, and 3 bases had no gene match. The CDR3 loop is CSVGQGAHEQFF. The CDR3 nucleotides are TGCAGCGTCGGACAGGGGGCCCATGAGCAGTTCTTC.

J is TRBJ2-3 and V is TRBV6-5; 8 bases agree with TRBD1. J gave up 5 bases and V 6 bases, and 7 bases lay outside the gene matches. This CDR3 is built from 14 residues. Germline-derived CDR1 and CDR2 are MNHEY and SVGAGI. The CDR3 DNA is TGTGCCAGCAGAGACAGGGGATGGGAAGATACGCAGTATTTT. Amino acids: CASRDRGWEDTQYF.

The chain joins TRBV10-2 to TRBJ1-5, with D possibly TRBD1 on 6 matching bases. The germline V gene encodes CDR1 WSHSY and CDR2 SAAADI. The length of the CDR3 is 15 residues. Trimming shortened V by 6 bases and J by 2 bases, and 14 bases separated the two germline ends. CDR3 nucleotide sequence: TGCGCCAGCAGCGCAGGGGTGAGGGGCAATCAGCCCCAGCATTTT. Its protein is CASSAGVRGNQPQHF.

This clone occurred once. The chain couples TRBV7-9 to TRBJ2-5, with D maybe TRBD2 (6 bases). V was trimmed by 5 bases and J by 2 bases, leaving 18 bases between them. The CDR3 has 16 amino acids. Germline V lookup: CDR1 SEHNR, CDR2 FQNEAQ (reference sequence). The CDR3 reads CASSALQGGGQETQYF. CDR3 bases: TGTGCCAGCAGCGCACTCCAGGGTGGAGGGCAAGAGACCCAGTACTTC.

This clone was counted between two and nine times. The gene calls are TRBV6-5 and TRBJ1-1; D is unclear. The CDR3 length is 13 residues. Trimming pared 6 bases from V and 0 bases from J, leaving 8 bases between. Germline values: CDR1 MNHEY, CDR2 SVGAGI. The CDR3 DNA reads TGTGCCAGCAGGTCAACACTGAACACTGAAGCTTTCTTT. This encodes CASRSTLNTEAFF.

The chain uses TRBV21-1 and TRBJ1-4; the table assigns TRBD1, which was not confirmed against the DNA. TRBV21-1 is given as a pseudogene. This CDR3 spans 16 amino acids. CDR3 sequence reads: CASSKGARSTNEKLFF. The CDR3 DNA reads TGTGCCAGCAGCAAAGGGGCACGCTCAACTAATGAAAAACTGTTTTTT.

The chain links TRBV5-1 to TRBJ2-1; TRBD1 is a possible D gene (5 bases). The CDR3 length is 15 residues. The germline gives CDR1 SGHRS, CDR2 YFSETQ. Trimming shortened V by 4 bases and J by 0 bases, and 11 bases separated the two germline ends. DNA of the CDR3: TGCGCCAGCAGCGTTCTTGGGGCCTCCTACAATGAGCAGTTCTTC. Protein product: CASSVLGASYNEQFF.

The rearrangement uses TRBV6-6 and TRBJ1-5; D call uncertain. This CDR3 is built from 15 residues. Germline-derived CDR1 and CDR2 are MNHNY and SVGAGI (reference sequence). The germline V and J ends were trimmed by 0 bases and 6 bases, with 12 bases remaining between them. CDR3 sequence reads: CASSYSTGYGQPQHF. The CDR3, as DNA: TGTGCCAGCAGTTACTCAACGGGGTACGGTCAGCCCCAGCATTTT.

Concerning this clone: Different DNA sequences within this sample yield the same CDR3. This chain's CDR3 is CASSLINTEAFF. The CDR3 nucleotides are TGTGCCAGCAGCTTGATAAACACTGAAGCTTTCTTT. The chain combines TRBV11-2 with TRBJ1-1; no clear D. Trimming pared 3 bases from V and 2 bases from J, leaving 4 bases between. Germline V CDR1 and CDR2: SGHAT, FQNNGV. The CDR3 loop spans 12 amino acids.

The rearrangement links TRBV9 to TRBJ2-1; 7 nucleotides agree with TRBD2. V gave up 2 bases and J gave up 9 bases; unmatched junction bases: 8. There are 14 residues in the CDR3. Germline values: CDR1 SGDLS, CDR2 YYNGEE. In DNA form, the CDR3 reads TGTGCCAGCAGCGTCCGGACTAGTTGGAGTGAGCAGTTCTTC. Its protein product is CASSVRTSWSEQFF.

The chain combines TRBV5-4 with TRBJ1-1; D is possibly TRBD1 (5 bases). CDR1 and CDR2 (germline): SGHNT, YYREEE (reference sequence). The CDR3 consists of 15 residues. Trimming took off 4 bases at V and 3 bases at J, with 16 bases between the two ends. CDR3 DNA sequence: TGTGCCAGCAGCCTAGCCGGGACGGGCTACACTGAAGCTTTCTTT. It translates to CASSLAGTGYTEAFF.

This clone was recorded only once. This chain joins TRBV18 and TRBJ1-5; 7 nucleotides agree with TRBD1. The CDR3 length is 17 residues. V lost 2 bases to trimming and J lost 2 bases; unmatched junction nucleotides: 9. Germline CDR1 KGHSH, CDR2 LQKENI. The CDR3 loop reads CASSPSSLGGGNQPQHF. CDR3 DNA: TGTGCCAGCTCACCATCCTCTCTAGGGGGCGGCAATCAGCCCCAGCATTTT.

The J gene is TRBJ2-1, the V gene TRBV2, with a weak D call TRBD2 (6 bases). V was shortened by 4 bases and J by 5 bases, with 15 bases between the two germline ends. CDR3 size: 15 residues. The germline CDR1 and CDR2 sequences are SNHLY and FYNNEI. The CDR3: CASSATGTSNNEQFF. CDR3 DNA: TGTGCCAGCAGTGCTACCGGGACTTCCAACAATGAGCAGTTCTTC.

This clone has a single count. This chain joins TRBV5-4 and TRBJ1-2; 9 nucleotides agree with TRBD1. The germline gives CDR1 SGHNT, CDR2 YYREEE (reference sequence). The V and J ends lost 4 bases and 5 bases, in that order; junction bases with no gene match: 6. This CDR3 region has 14 residues. The CDR3 is CASSLTGGRYGYTF. CDR3 in DNA: TGTGCCAGCAGCCTAACAGGGGGCCGGTATGGCTACACCTTC.

The rearrangement links TRBV5-1 to TRBJ2-5; the match to TRBD2 covers 9 bases. Germline CDR1 and CDR2: SGHRS and YFSETQ. V dropped 1 base and J dropped 5; count of bases not matched to a gene: 9. CDR3 length: 16 residues. CDR3 sequence reads: CASSLRLAGRAETQYF. In DNA, the CDR3 is TGCGCCAGCAGCTTGCGGCTAGCGGGGAGGGCGGAGACCCAGTACTTC.

This chain joins TRBV6-5 and TRBJ2-5, with 8 bases lining up with TRBD1. Unmatched junction bases numbered 4, after V lost 5 bases and J lost 2 bases. The CDR3 runs 14 residues. Per the germline V gene, CDR1 is MNHEY and CDR2 is SVGAGI. CDR3 DNA sequence: TGTGCCAGCAGTCGCACAGGGGGGCAAGAGACCCAGTACTTC. Amino acid sequence: CASSRTGGQETQYF.

This chain links TRBV5-4 with TRBJ2-1; 8 bases match TRBD1. Germline V gives CDR1 SGHNT, CDR2 YYREEE (reference sequence). The trim removed 2 bases at V and 3 bases at J, leaving 1 base unmatched. The CDR3 runs 14 residues. The CDR3 loop reads CASSFGQGYNEQFF. The CDR3 DNA reads TGTGCCAGCAGCTTCGGACAGGGCTACAATGAGCAGTTCTTC.

This chain joins TRBV15 and TRBJ1-1; tentatively, D is TRBD1 (6 bases). Looked up from germline, CDR1 is LNHNV and CDR2 is YYDKDF (reference sequence). With 3 bases removed from V and 2 bases from J, the gap between germline ends came to 19 bases. The CDR3 loop spans 17 amino acids. The CDR3 DNA follows: TGTGCCACCAGCAGGGCCGCCCAGGGGTTTGCAAACACTGAAGCTTTCTTT. Translation gives CATSRAAQGFANTEAFF. Variable domain in full (rest from reference TRBV15 and TRBJ1-1): DAMVIQNPRYQVTQFGKPVTLSCSQTLNHNVMYWYQQKSSQAPKLLFHYYDKDFNNEADTPDNFQSRRPNTSFCFLDIRSPGLGDTAMYLCATSRAAQGFANTEAFFGQGTRLTVV.

The chain has TRBV30 and TRBJ1-3; possibly TRBD1 for D (5 bases). Germline V gives CDR1 GTSNPN, CDR2 SVGIG (reference sequence). V lost 2 bases and J 0 bases, leaving 11 bases between the germline ends. The CDR3 is made up of 15 amino acids. The CDR3 nucleotides are TGTGCCTGGAGTAAAGACAGAGTCTCTGGAAACACCATATATTTT. Residues: CAWSKDRVSGNTIYF.

The chain joins TRBV28 to TRBJ2-5; D is unresolved. Germline CDR1 reads MDHEN; CDR2 reads SYDVKM. V was cut by 6 bases and J by 4 bases, with 27 bases left in between. This CDR3 is built from 18 residues. DNA for the CDR3: TGTGCCAGCAGCAACAGCCCCGGGCTCGGTACCCTGGGAGAGACCCAGTACTTC. Translating gives CASSNSPGLGTLGETQYF. Filled out from reference TRBV28 and TRBJ2-5, the complete variable domain reads DVKVTQSSRYLVKRTGEKVFLECVQDMDHENMFWYRQDPGLGLRLIYFSYDVKMKEKGDIPEGYSVSREKKERFSLILESASTNQTSMYLCASSNSPGLGTLGETQYFGPGTRLLVL.

This chain uses TRBV6-1 with TRBJ1-2, with D unclear. The germline V gene encodes CDR1 MNHNS and CDR2 SASEGT. Trimming took 4 bases from V and 2 from J, leaving 8 bases between them. This CDR3 contains 13 residues. The CDR3 sequence: CASSVQPNYGYTF. CDR3 DNA sequence: TGTGCCAGCAGTGTACAGCCAAACTATGGCTACACCTTC.

The V and J genes are TRBV29-1 and TRBJ2-7; D ambiguous. Germline lookup yields CDR1 SQVTM and CDR2 ANQGSEA. The V and J ends lost 7 bases and 2 bases respectively, with 12 bases between them. The CDR3 has 12 amino acids. The CDR3 DNA sequence: TGCAGCGCTGGAGACATACCCTACGAGCAGTACTTC. It codes for CSAGDIPYEQYF.